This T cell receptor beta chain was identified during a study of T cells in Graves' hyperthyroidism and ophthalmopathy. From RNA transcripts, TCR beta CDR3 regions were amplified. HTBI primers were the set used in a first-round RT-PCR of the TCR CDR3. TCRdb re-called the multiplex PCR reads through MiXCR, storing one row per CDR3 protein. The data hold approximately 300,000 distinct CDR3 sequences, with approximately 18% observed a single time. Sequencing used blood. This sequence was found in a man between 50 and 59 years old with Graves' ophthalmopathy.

The CDR3 protein is CAINSENYGYTF. DNA of the CDR3: TGTGCCATAAACAGCGAAAACTATGGCTACACCTTC. The rearrangement joins TRBV10-3 to TRBJ1-2; D unresolved. Germline V lookup: CDR1 ENHRY, CDR2 SYGVKD. This CDR3 has 12 amino acids. V was cut by 9 bases and J by 2 bases, with 10 bases left in between.